The present T cell receptor beta chain was sequenced within a study of breast tumors, draining lymph nodes, adjacent tissues. TCRdb itself ran the multiplex PCR reads through MiXCR, one entry per CDR3 protein. Among around 22,000 distinct CDR3 sequences listed, around three fifths were seen once. Germline loops: CDR1 SGHTA, CDR2 FQGNSA. This CDR3 has 13 residues. Between the trimmed V and J ends, which lost 3 bases and 8 bases, there was a span of 11 bases. The V call is TRBV7-2, the J call TRBJ2-1; a possible D gene is TRBD1 (6 bases). This TCR was recovered from a female donor with breast cancer. Some clones in this sample may be carry-over from other donors' samples. The sample was tumor-adjacent breast tissue. The CDR3 bases are TGTGCCAGCAGCTTCCAGGGGAACCATGAGCAGTTCTTC. This codes for CASSFQGNHEQFF.